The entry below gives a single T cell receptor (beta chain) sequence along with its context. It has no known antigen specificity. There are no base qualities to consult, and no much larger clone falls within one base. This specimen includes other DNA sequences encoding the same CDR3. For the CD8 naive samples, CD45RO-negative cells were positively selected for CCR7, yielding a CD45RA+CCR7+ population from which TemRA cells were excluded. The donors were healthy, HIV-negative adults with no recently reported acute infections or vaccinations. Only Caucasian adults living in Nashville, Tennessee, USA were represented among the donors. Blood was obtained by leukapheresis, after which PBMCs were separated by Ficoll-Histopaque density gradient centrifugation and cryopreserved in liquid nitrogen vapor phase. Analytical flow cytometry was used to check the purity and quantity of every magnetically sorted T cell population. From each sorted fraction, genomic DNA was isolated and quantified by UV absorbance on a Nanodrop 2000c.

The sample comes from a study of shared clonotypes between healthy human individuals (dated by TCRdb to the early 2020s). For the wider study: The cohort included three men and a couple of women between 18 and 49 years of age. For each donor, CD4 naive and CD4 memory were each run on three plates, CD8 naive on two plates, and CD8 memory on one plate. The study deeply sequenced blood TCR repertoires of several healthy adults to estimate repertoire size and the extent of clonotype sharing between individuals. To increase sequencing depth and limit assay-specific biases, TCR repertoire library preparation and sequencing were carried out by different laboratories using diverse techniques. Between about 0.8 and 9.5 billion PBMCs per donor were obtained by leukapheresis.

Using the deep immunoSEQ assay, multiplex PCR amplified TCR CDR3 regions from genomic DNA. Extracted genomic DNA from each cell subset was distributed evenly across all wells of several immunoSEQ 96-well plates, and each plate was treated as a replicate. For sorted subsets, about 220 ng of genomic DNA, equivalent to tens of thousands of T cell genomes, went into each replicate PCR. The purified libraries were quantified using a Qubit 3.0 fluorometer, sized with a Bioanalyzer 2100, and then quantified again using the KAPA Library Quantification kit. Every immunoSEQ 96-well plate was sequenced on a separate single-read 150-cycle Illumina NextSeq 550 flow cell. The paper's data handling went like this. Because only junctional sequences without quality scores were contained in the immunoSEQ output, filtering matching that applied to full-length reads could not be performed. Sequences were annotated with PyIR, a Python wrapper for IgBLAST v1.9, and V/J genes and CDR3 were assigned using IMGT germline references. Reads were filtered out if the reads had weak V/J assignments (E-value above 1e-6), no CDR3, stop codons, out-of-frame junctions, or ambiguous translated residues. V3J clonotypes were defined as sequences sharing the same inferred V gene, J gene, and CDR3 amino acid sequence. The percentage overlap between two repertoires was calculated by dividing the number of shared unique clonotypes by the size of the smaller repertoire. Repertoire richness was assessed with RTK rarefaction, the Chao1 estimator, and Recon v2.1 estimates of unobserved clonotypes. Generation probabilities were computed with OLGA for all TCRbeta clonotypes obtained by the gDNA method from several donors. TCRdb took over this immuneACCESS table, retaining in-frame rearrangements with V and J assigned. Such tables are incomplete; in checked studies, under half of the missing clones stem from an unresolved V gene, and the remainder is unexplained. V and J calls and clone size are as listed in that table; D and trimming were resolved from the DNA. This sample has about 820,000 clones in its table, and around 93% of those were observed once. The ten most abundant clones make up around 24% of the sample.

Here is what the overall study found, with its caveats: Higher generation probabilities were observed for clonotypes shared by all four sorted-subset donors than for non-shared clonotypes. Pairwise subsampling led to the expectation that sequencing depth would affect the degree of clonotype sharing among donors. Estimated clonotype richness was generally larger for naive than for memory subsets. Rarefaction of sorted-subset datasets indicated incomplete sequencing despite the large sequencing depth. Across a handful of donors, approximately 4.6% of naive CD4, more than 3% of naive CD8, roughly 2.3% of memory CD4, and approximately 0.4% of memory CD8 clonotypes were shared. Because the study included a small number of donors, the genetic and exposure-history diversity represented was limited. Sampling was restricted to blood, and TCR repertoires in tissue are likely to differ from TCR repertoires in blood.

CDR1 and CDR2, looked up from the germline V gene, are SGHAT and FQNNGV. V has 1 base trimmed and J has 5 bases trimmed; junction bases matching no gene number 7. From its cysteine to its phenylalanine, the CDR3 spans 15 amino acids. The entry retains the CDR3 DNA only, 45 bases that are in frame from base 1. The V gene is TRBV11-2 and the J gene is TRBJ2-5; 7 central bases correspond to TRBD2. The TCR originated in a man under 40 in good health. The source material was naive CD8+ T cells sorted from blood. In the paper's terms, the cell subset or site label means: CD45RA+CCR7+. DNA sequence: TGTGCCAGCAGCTTAGGGGGGGGAAGTCAGGAGACCCAGTACTTC. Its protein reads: CASSLGGGSQETQYF.